One T cell receptor (beta chain) is described in this entry. Authors' methods: Estimation of nucleated cell counts was performed using reference gene primer amplification. Assay: immunoSEQ multiplex PCR; the TCRdb copy retains only in-frame clones and omits some. Clone size and V and J calls were adopted from that table, with D and trimming inferred from the DNA. The sample lists tens of thousands of clones, roughly 76% seen once, with under 30% in the top ten. These data originate in a study of blood T cell repertoires in COVID-19. For the study at large: PBMCs, B-cell-depleted T cells, or T cells were the source of the cDNA or gDNA that made up the material.

CDR3 length: 15 amino acids. The V end was cut by 3 bases, the J end by 5 bases, with 13 bases between. The V gene's germline CDR1 is SGHVS and CDR2 FQNEAQ. The chain carries TRBV7-8 and TRBJ2-2, with D tentatively TRBD2 (6 bases). Material for sequencing was peripheral blood. The sequence derives from a woman of 80 years or more with active or convalescent COVID-19. CDR3 loop: CASSFGGSRTGELFF. The CDR3 bases are TGTGCCAGCAGCTTCGGGGGTTCGAGGACCGGGGAGCTGTTTTTT. The full variable domain, rest sourced from reference TRBV7-8 and TRBJ2-2, is GAGVSQSPRYKVAKRGQDVALRCDPISGHVSLFWYQQALGQGPEFLTYFQNEAQLDKSGLPSDRFFAERPEGSVSTLKIQRTQQEDSAVYLCASSFGGSRTGELFFGEGSRLTVL.